This T cell receptor beta chain was identified in a study of blood T cell repertoires in COVID-19. Across the study: Samples of COVID-19 (acute and convalescent) were obtained from the United States, Italy and Spain.

The study drew participants aged about 18 to 89 years from some 24 US areas. V gave up 3 bases and J gave up 9 bases, with 12 bases separating them. Germline V lookup: CDR1 SNHLY, CDR2 FYNNEI. The CDR3 loop spans 12 amino acids. As processed by the authors: Reference gene primers were amplified, and this amplification served to estimate nucleated cell counts. Sequenced by immunoSEQ multiplex PCR; TCRdb stores in-frame clones only, minus some. V and J calls and clone size come straight from that table; D and trimming were deduced from the DNA. The sample carries roughly 250,000 clones, over 80% recorded once.

Specimen: PBMCs or T cells enriched from blood (not recorded which). This sequence joins TRBV2 and TRBJ2-7, with D possibly being TRBD1 (5 bases). The sequence was obtained from a woman in her twenties or thirties with acute COVID-19. Here the CDR3 reads CASSDAWGGQYF. In DNA, the CDR3 is TGTGCCAGCAGTGACGCCTGGGGCGGGCAGTACTTC.